A selection of T cell receptor beta chains follows, all from one sample in a study of T cell changes during pregnancy in multiple sclerosis. Using immunoSEQ multiplex PCR, the repertoire was profiled, and TCRdb retains in-frame clones only, with some absent. The sample shows under 85,000 clones, about 93% of them seen only once. This specimen consisted of peripheral blood, obtained in the third trimester of pregnancy. These receptor sequences come from a female donor in good health, enrolled as a control in a pregnancy study. CDR3s include the opening cysteine and the closing phenylalanine or tryptophan. D genes are given only for firm matches.

v_call,d_call,j_call,cdr3_aa,cdr3_nt
TRBV7-8,NA,TRBJ1-1,CASSLGGQSRAEAFF,TGTGCCAGCAGCTTAGGTGGACAGTCGCGGGCTGAAGCTTTCTTT
TRBV13,NA,TRBJ2-1,CASSYTRSNEQFF,TGTGCCAGCAGCTATACTAGATCAAATGAGCAGTTCTTC
TRBV6-5,TRBD2,TRBJ2-7,CASSQAGETYEQYF,TGTGCCAGCAGCCAGGCGGGGGAAACCTACGAGCAGTACTTC
TRBV19,NA,TRBJ2-2,CASSPGPGEPNTGELFF,TGTGCCAGTAGTCCGGGCCCGGGGGAGCCGAACACCGGGGAGCTGTTTTTT
TRBV28,TRBD1,TRBJ1-2,CASRQPGQGPTGGYTF,TGTGCCAGCAGGCAACCGGGACAGGGGCCGACGGGTGGCTACACCTTC
TRBV6-4,TRBD1,TRBJ2-6,CASRTGGSGANVLTF,TGTGCCAGCAGGACAGGGGGCTCTGGGGCCAACGTCCTGACTTTC
TRBV4-3,TRBD2,TRBJ2-3,CASSLPNSGGFSTDTQYF,TGCGCCAGCAGCCTCCCGAATAGCGGGGGGTTTAGCACAGATACGCAGTATTTT
TRBV2,TRBD2,TRBJ2-5,CASRLRGGQETQYF,TGTGCCAGCAGGCTACGGGGGGGCCAAGAGACCCAGTACTTC
TRBV9,NA,TRBJ1-6,CASSGNQYSPLHF,TGTGCCAGCAGCGGAAACCAGTATTCACCCCTCCACTTT
TRBV25-1,TRBD2,TRBJ2-3,CASSDPSGASTDTQYF,TGTGCCAGCAGTGATCCTAGCGGGGCAAGCACAGATACGCAGTATTTT
TRBV4-3,TRBD1,TRBJ1-1,CASSPGQRNTEAFF,TGCGCCAGCAGCCCGGGACAGAGGAACACTGAAGCTTTCTTT